The 32 T cell receptor beta chains below all came from one sample that was sequenced in a study of blood T cell repertoires in COVID-19. Clones were read by immunoSEQ multiplex PCR, and TCRdb kept only the in-frame ones, dropping some. The data show around 300,000 clones, roughly 91% seen once. The sample taken for sequencing was PBMCs or T cells enriched from blood (not recorded which). All receptors come from a woman in her fifties or sixties in a cohort exposed to, infected with or recovered from COVID-19 (not recorded which).

This chain joins TRBV19 and TRBJ1-5, with 8 positions matching TRBD1. Germline lookup yields CDR1 LNHDA and CDR2 SQIVND (reference sequence). The CDR3 spans 17 residues. Losses at the gene ends were 5 bases for V and 3 bases for J; bases not matched to a gene: 12. CDR3 loop: CASSPGQGPSINQPQHF. The CDR3, as DNA: TGTGCCAGTAGTCCCGGACAGGGTCCCTCGATCAATCAGCCCCAGCATTTT.

The V gene is TRBV7-2, the J gene TRBJ2-1, with a possible D match to TRBD2 (5 bases). The germline V gene encodes CDR1 SGHTA and CDR2 FQGNSA. The CDR3 loop spans 15 amino acids. Between the trimmed V and J ends, which lost 1 base and 2 bases, there was a span of 9 bases. This CDR3 is CASSLESGPYNEQFF. The CDR3 DNA sequence: TGTGCCAGCAGCTTAGAAAGCGGTCCCTACAATGAGCAGTTCTTC.

The CDR3 loop is CASSLTFGTRSSNEQFF. DNA for the CDR3: TGTGCCAGCAGCTTAACTTTCGGGACTAGGAGTAGTAATGAGCAGTTCTTC. V is TRBV13 and J is TRBJ2-1; 8 bases align to TRBD2. The germline gives CDR1 PRHDT, CDR2 FYEKMQ (reference sequence). The CDR3 extends over 17 amino acids. With 2 bases clipped from V and 7 bases from J, the junction kept 13 bases outside the gene matches.

This clone was counted a single time. The genes are TRBV7-2 and TRBJ2-5, with D tentatively TRBD2 (5 bases). The germline V gene has CDR1 SGHTA and CDR2 FQGNSA. V lost 2 bases and J lost 9, with 13 bases in between. This CDR3 region has 13 residues. CDR3: CASSLPGSPAQYF. CDR3 coding DNA: TGTGCCAGCAGCTTACCGGGGTCTCCGGCCCAGTACTTC.

This chain uses TRBV19 with TRBJ2-2, with TRBD1 matching over 10 bases. Unmatched junction bases numbered 3, after V lost 5 bases and J lost 3 bases. Germline V lookup: CDR1 LNHDA, CDR2 SQIVND (reference sequence). The CDR3 is 15 residues long. CDR3 amino acids: CASSDRGHDTGELFF. In DNA form, the CDR3 reads TGTGCCAGTAGTGACAGGGGGCACGACACCGGGGAGCTGTTTTTT.

V and J are TRBV19 and TRBJ1-4; D unclear. V lost 7 bases, J lost 6 bases, and 15 bases lay in between. The CDR3 covers 14 residues. Germline V gene sequence: CDR1 LNHDA, CDR2 SQIVND (reference sequence). CDR3 bases: TGTGCCAGTACCTCGGACTTCTGGGATGAAAAACTGTTTTTT. This gives the protein CASTSDFWDEKLFF. Using reference TRBV19 and TRBJ1-4 for the parts outside the CDR3, the full variable domain is DGGITQSPKYLFRKEGQNVTLSCEQNLNHDAMYWYRQDPGQGLRLIYYSQIVNDFQKGDIAEGYSVSREKKESFPLTVTSAQKNPTAFYLCASTSDFWDEKLFFGSGTQLSVL.

The chain combines TRBV7-9 with TRBJ2-7; 7 bases map to TRBD2. The junction had 7 bases not matched to a gene; V was cut back by 2 bases and J by 6 bases. CDR3 length: 14 residues. Germline CDR1 is SEHNR and CDR2 is FQNEAQ (reference sequence). This CDR3 reads CASSLSGGSFEQYF. The CDR3 DNA reads as TGTGCCAGCAGCTTATCGGGCGGGAGTTTCGAGCAGTACTTC.

Turning to this clone: The sample contains more than one DNA sequence encoding this CDR3. The chain joins TRBV18 to TRBJ2-7; D possibly corresponds to TRBD2 (6 bases). Germline lookup yields CDR1 KGHSH and CDR2 LQKENI. The CDR3 length is 14 residues. V dropped 1 base and J dropped 4 bases, with 11 bases sitting between them. The DNA of the CDR3 is TGTGCCAGCTCACCACTGACGGGGGAATACGAGCAGTACTTC. Its protein product is CASSPLTGEYEQYF.

This chain connects TRBV29-1 to TRBJ2-1; D gene uncertain. The CDR3 covers 12 residues. Trimming removed 4 bases at V and 10 bases at J, with 14 bases between. In germline, CDR1 is SQVTM, CDR2 ANQGSEA. For the CDR3, the DNA is TGCAGCGTTGGACCCCACAGTGACGAGCAGTTCTTC. Protein: CSVGPHSDEQFF.

The CDR3 is CASSSPQRAYEQYF. The DNA for the CDR3 is TGTGCCAGCAGTTCGCCCCAGCGGGCCTACGAGCAGTACTTC. The chain has TRBV6-5 and TRBJ2-7, with D tentatively TRBD2 (6 bases). V lost 4 bases to trimming and J lost 2 bases, with 12 bases between them. CDR3 length equals 14 residues. The V gene's germline CDR1 is MNHEY and CDR2 SVGAGI.

The chain employs TRBV5-1 and TRBJ1-2; 7 nucleotides agree with TRBD1. This CDR3 spans 16 amino acids. Germline CDR1 is SGHRS and CDR2 is YFSETQ. The V segment lost 0 bases and the J segment 5 bases; nucleotides outside the gene matches: 10. CDR3 nucleotide sequence: TGCGCCAGCAGCTTGGGACAGGGTGGTTGGATATATGGCTACACCTTC. Protein: CASSLGQGGWIYGYTF.

A single count supports this clone. The V and J genes are TRBV28 and TRBJ1-5, with a possible D match to TRBD1 (6 bases). Germline-derived CDR1 and CDR2 are MDHEN and SYDVKM. The CDR3 has 16 amino acids. V lost 2 bases to trimming and J lost 2 bases, with 13 bases between them. The CDR3 DNA reads as TGTGCCAGCAGTTTAGAACAGGGTATCGGCAATCAGCCCCAGCATTTT. Its protein is CASSLEQGIGNQPQHF.

This clone was recorded a few times. Relative to the germline gene, one junction end is altered; a read error may explain this. The rearrangement uses TRBV7-7 and TRBJ1-2, with TRBD1 matching 9 bases. Germline CDR1 SSHAT, CDR2 FNYEAQ (reference sequence). This CDR3 region has 18 residues. CDR3 sequence: CASSFPGTGIWWGYGYTF. As DNA, the CDR3 is TGTGCTAGCAGCTTTCCCGGGACAGGGATATGGTGGGGCTATGGCTACACCTTC.

This chain connects TRBV10-3 to TRBJ2-3; 7 positions match TRBD1. V gave up 3 bases and J gave up 2 bases; unmatched junction bases: 11. The CDR3 spans 17 residues. The germline V gene encodes CDR1 ENHRY and CDR2 SYGVKD. The CDR3 sequence: CAISEAAKTGTTDTQYF. The DNA of the CDR3 is TGTGCCATCAGTGAAGCCGCCAAGACAGGGACCACAGATACGCAGTATTTT.

This rearrangement joins TRBV27 to TRBJ2-3, with TRBD2 matching 8 bases. Germline CDR1 MNHEY, CDR2 SMNVEV (reference sequence). With 5 bases clipped from V and 6 bases from J, the junction kept 10 bases outside the gene matches. The CDR3 is made up of 15 amino acids. CDR3 sequence (DNA): TGTGCCAGCAGTCTCAGCGGGAGTGCGGGGGATACGCAGTATTTT. This encodes CASSLSGSAGDTQYF.

The chain employs TRBV15 and TRBJ2-5; a possible D gene is TRBD2 (6 bases). The CDR3 is made up of 15 amino acids. The germline V gene has CDR1 LNHNV and CDR2 YYDKDF (reference sequence). V lost 1 base and J lost 3, with 12 bases in between. The CDR3 DNA reads as TGTGCCACCAGCAGAGGGAGGGGAGTGGAAGAGACCCAGTACTTC. Translated: CATSRGRGVEETQYF. Full variable domain (missing parts from reference TRBV15 and TRBJ2-5): DAMVIQNPRYQVTQFGKPVTLSCSQTLNHNVMYWYQQKSSQAPKLLFHYYDKDFNNEADTPDNFQSRRPNTSFCFLDIRSPGLGDTAMYLCATSRGRGVEETQYFGPGTRLLVL.

This clone appeared once. DNA for the CDR3: TGTGCCAGCAGGGACAGTCTAGACTATGGCTACACCTTC. It codes for CASRDSLDYGYTF. The chain combines TRBV6-5 with TRBJ1-2, with D perhaps TRBD1 (6 bases). The length of the CDR3 is 13 residues. Trimming shortened V by 6 bases and J by 3 bases, and 11 bases separated the two germline ends. Germline CDR1 MNHEY, CDR2 SVGAGI.

This clone was found once. CDR3 sequence reads: CAVEGVNEKLFF. The CDR3 DNA reads TGTGCTGTGGAAGGGGTTAATGAAAAACTGTTTTTT. V usage is TRBV30 and J usage is TRBJ1-4; D perhaps matches TRBD1 (5 bases). This CDR3 region has 12 residues. Germline V lookup: CDR1 GTSNPN, CDR2 SVGIG (reference sequence).

V gene TRBV28 combines with J gene TRBJ2-3, with D possibly TRBD1 on 5 matching bases. Germline lookup yields CDR1 MDHEN and CDR2 SYDVKM. Trimming took 1 base from V and 3 from J, leaving 11 bases between them. CDR3 length equals 15 residues. The CDR3 DNA reads as TGTGCCAGCAGTTTATCAGGGTACAGGACAGATACGCAGTATTTT. Its translation is CASSLSGYRTDTQYF.

The J gene is TRBJ1-3, the V gene TRBV28, with D possibly matching TRBD1 (5 bases). The CDR3 contains 14 residues. The V end lost 7 bases, the J end lost 4 bases, and 14 bases lay between the germline ends. Germline values: CDR1 MDHEN, CDR2 SYDVKM. For the CDR3, the DNA is TGTGCCAGCATAAGGGGAAGAGGCGGAAACACCATATATTTT. Protein sequence: CASIRGRGGNTIYF.

The chain links TRBV24-1 to TRBJ2-7; 8 positions match TRBD2. The CDR3 covers 16 residues. Germline V gives CDR1 KGHDR, CDR2 SFDVKD. V dropped 3 bases and J dropped 9; count of bases not matched to a gene: 15. In DNA form, the CDR3 reads TGTGCCACCAGTGATCCCGGGACTAGAATTATTACGGGGCAGTACTTC. Translated, it gives CATSDPGTRIITGQYF.

V gene TRBV12-3 or TRBV12-4 combines with J gene TRBJ2-1, with D possibly matching TRBD2 (6 bases). V lost 7 bases to trimming and J lost 13 bases, with 20 bases between them. The CDR3 has 13 amino acids. The chain's CDR3 is CASTVEGRIPQFF. DNA of the CDR3: TGTGCCAGCACCGTGGAGGGACGCATCCCCCAGTTCTTC.

The chain recombines TRBV4-1 with TRBJ2-1; 9 positions agree with TRBD2. V shed 1 base, J shed 1 base, and the junction held 5 bases outside the gene matches. Germline V lookup: CDR1 MGHRA, CDR2 YSYEKL. This CDR3 spans 17 amino acids. For the CDR3, the DNA is TGCGCCAGCAGCCAAGTCCTAGCGGGACGTTCCTACAATGAGCAGTTCTTC. Its translation: CASSQVLAGRSYNEQFF.

Only a few counts were recorded for this clone. The junction departs from the called germline gene at one end, perhaps through a read error. The chain is built from TRBV7-7 and TRBJ2-7, with 10 bases aligning to TRBD1. The CDR3 has 15 residues. Germline V gene sequence: CDR1 SSHAT, CDR2 FNYEAQ (reference sequence). CDR3 bases: TGTGCTAGCAGCCCCGGACAGGGGGTCTCCTACGAGCAGTACTTC. Translating gives CASSPGQGVSYEQYF. Full variable domain (outside the CDR3, taken from reference TRBV7-7 and TRBJ2-7): GAGVSQSPRYKVTKRGQDVTLRCDPISSHATLYWYQQALGQGPEFLTYFNYEAQPDKSGLPSDRFSAERPEGSISTLTIQRTEQRDSAMYRCASSPGQGVSYEQYFGPGTRLTVT.

The V call is TRBV11-2, the J call TRBJ1-2; 8 nucleotides match TRBD1. V gave up 1 base and J gave up 4 bases; unmatched junction bases: 8. Per the germline V gene, CDR1 is SGHAT and CDR2 is FQNNGV. The CDR3 totals 16 residues. CDR3 in DNA: TGTGCCAGCAGCTTAGCACAGGGACAGGCTTTCTATGGCTACACCTTC. This translates into CASSLAQGQAFYGYTF.

The V call is TRBV21-1, the J call TRBJ2-1; the table calls TRBD1, which could not be checked here. TRBV21-1 is a recognized pseudogene. The CDR3 is made up of 13 amino acids. CDR3 amino acids: CASSAVQGYEQFF. The CDR3 nucleotides are TGTGCCAGCAGCGCCGTCCAGGGCTATGAGCAGTTCTTC.

The chain links TRBV11-2 to TRBJ2-1; 9 bases are shared with TRBD2. V shed 3 bases, J shed 1 base, and the junction held 13 bases outside the gene matches. This CDR3 contains 19 residues. Germline V lookup: CDR1 SGHAT, CDR2 FQNNGV. This CDR3 is CASSFRSGGRAGSYNEQFF. The DNA for the CDR3 is TGTGCCAGCAGCTTTAGGTCCGGCGGGAGGGCCGGGTCCTACAATGAGCAGTTCTTC.

The chain is built from TRBV2 and TRBJ2-1; 8 nucleotides align to TRBD2. The germline CDR1 and CDR2 sequences are SNHLY and FYNNEI. V lost 6 bases, J lost 2 bases, and 9 bases stayed unmatched. The CDR3 runs 16 residues. CDR3 sequence reads: CASSNLAGSAYNEQFF. CDR3 in DNA: TGTGCCAGCAGCAACTTAGCGGGGTCCGCCTACAATGAGCAGTTCTTC.

CDR3 sequence reads: CASSDPPSGSLQFF. CDR3 nucleotide sequence: TGTGCCAGCAGTGACCCCCCTAGCGGGAGTCTCCAGTTCTTC. V usage is TRBV2 and J usage is TRBJ2-1; 10 bases are shared with TRBD2. The CDR3 sequence is 14 residues long. Germline values: CDR1 SNHLY, CDR2 FYNNEI. J was trimmed by 13 bases and V by 3 bases; bases with no gene match: 9. The entire variable domain, with the rest obtained from reference TRBV2 and TRBJ2-1, is as follows: EPEVTQTPSHQVTQMGQEVILRCVPISNHLYFYWYRQILGQKVEFLVSFYNNEISEKSEIFDDQFSVERPDGSNFTLKIRSTKLEDSAMYFCASSDPPSGSLQFFGPGTRLTVL.

The genes are TRBV2 and TRBJ1-6; 9 bases are shared with TRBD1. CDR1 is SNHLY and CDR2 is FYNNEI in the germline V gene. The CDR3 has 14 residues. The junction had 2 bases not matched to a gene; V was cut back by 7 bases and J by 4 bases. CDR3 region: CASTGTGYNSPLHF. The CDR3 bases are TGTGCCAGCACCGGGACAGGGTATAATTCACCCCTCCACTTT.

This chain connects TRBV28 to TRBJ1-1; 11 positions agree with TRBD1. Trimming cost V 8 bases and J 8 bases; bases outside gene matches: 10. CDR3 length: 14 residues. Germline CDR1 is MDHEN and CDR2 is SYDVKM. CDR3 coding DNA: TGTGCCAGCTCCGGGGACAGGGGGAATGGAGAAGCTTTCTTT. It codes for CASSGDRGNGEAFF.

This chain joins TRBV27 and TRBJ2-5; tentative D call: TRBD2 (5 bases). The germline V gene encodes CDR1 MNHEY and CDR2 SMNVEV (reference sequence). CDR3 length: 15 amino acids. V lost 6 bases to trimming and J lost 5 bases, with 19 bases between them. The CDR3 spells CASSITDGVSETQYF. CDR3 nucleotide sequence: TGTGCCAGCAGCATCACGGACGGGGTTTCCGAGACCCAGTACTTC.